What follows are 21 T cell receptor beta chains derived from one specimen sequenced in a study of T cells after yellow fever vaccination. One entry per CDR3 protein results from TCRdb running MiXCR on the 5' RACE reads. The sample records 300,000 or so distinct CDR3 sequences, roughly 4.3% being singletons. The material was PBMCs, obtained 5 days after the yellow fever booster vaccination. These receptors came from a man aged 18 to 30 who received the YFV17D yellow fever vaccine.

This clonotype was observed a few times. The V call is TRBV28, the J call TRBJ2-2; a possible D gene is TRBD1 (6 bases). This CDR3 region has 14 residues. V lost 5 bases to trimming and J lost 3 bases, with 10 bases between them. CDR1 MDHEN and CDR2 SYDVKM come from the germline V gene. This CDR3 reads CASSADSYTGELFF. Here the CDR3 DNA reads TGTGCCAGCAGTGCGGACAGCTACACCGGGGAGCTGTTTTTT.

V gene TRBV18 combines with J gene TRBJ2-3, with 8 bases fitting TRBD2. Germline V lookup: CDR1 KGHSH, CDR2 LQKENI. The V and J ends lost 0 bases and 5 bases, in that order; junction bases with no gene match: 7. CDR3 length: 16 residues. As DNA, the CDR3 is TGTGCCAGCTCACCACCGGGAGCGGGGGAGATAGATACGCAGTATTTT. Translating it yields CASSPPGAGEIDTQYF. The full variable domain, its missing parts supplied by reference TRBV18 and TRBJ2-3, is NAGVMQNPRHLVRRRGQEARLRCSPMKGHSHVYWYRQLPEEGLKFMVYLQKENIIDESGMPKERFSAEFPKEGPSILRIQQVVRGDSAAYFCASSPPGAGEIDTQYFGPGTRLTVL.

In DNA form, the CDR3 reads TGTGCCAGCAGTTTACGTTCGGTCCCCCTAAAGCCCCAGCATTTT. This sequence encodes CASSLRSVPLKPQHF. The rearrangement joins TRBV12-3 or TRBV12-4 to TRBJ1-5; the D is unclear. Trimming left V 2 bases short and J 8 bases short, with 16 bases between. The CDR3 is made up of 15 amino acids.

In this sample, this clonotype turned up a few times. The chain has TRBV3-1 and TRBJ2-5; tentatively, D is TRBD1 (7 bases). The ends were cut back, 0 bases at V and 7 bases at J, with 15 bases in the middle. CDR3 size: 15 residues. Germline loops: CDR1 LGHDT, CDR2 YNNKEL (reference sequence). The CDR3 loop is CASSQDGHRGGTQYF. CDR3 nucleotides: TGTGCCAGCAGCCAAGATGGGCACAGGGGAGGGACCCAGTACTTC.

This clonotype was seen more than once but under ten times. The rearrangement uses TRBV5-1 and TRBJ1-1; D not certain. V lost 5 bases, J lost 5 bases, and 16 bases lay in between. Germline V gene lookup returns CDR1 SGHRS and CDR2 YFSETQ. The CDR3 loop spans 14 amino acids. CDR3 region: CASRVLDPRTEAFF. The DNA of the CDR3 is TGCGCCAGCAGAGTTCTCGACCCGAGGACTGAAGCTTTCTTT.

This clonotype was detected a few times. The genes are TRBV18 and TRBJ1-1; D is unresolved. The CDR3 is 15 residues long. Germline lookup yields CDR1 KGHSH and CDR2 LQKENI. V lost 4 bases and J 1 base, leaving 13 bases between the germline ends. This CDR3 reads CASSQSRMANTEAFF. The CDR3 coding sequence is TGTGCCAGCTCACAGTCCCGGATGGCGAACACTGAAGCTTTCTTT.

This clonotype was observed a handful of times. The gene calls are TRBV7-9 and TRBJ2-5; 10 nucleotides align to TRBD1. CDR1 is SEHNR, CDR2 FQNEAQ, per germline (reference sequence). The CDR3 sequence is 15 residues long. The V and J ends lost 5 bases and 0 bases, in that order; junction bases with no gene match: 3. CDR3 bases: TGTGCCAGCAGCCCGGGACAGGGGCACCAAGAGACCCAGTACTTC. Its translation: CASSPGQGHQETQYF.

The chain employs TRBV6-2 or TRBV6-3 and TRBJ2-1; D unresolved. Trimming removed 0 bases from V and 9 bases from J, with 6 bases in between. CDR3 length equals 12 residues. The V gene's germline CDR1 is MNHEY and CDR2 SVGEGT. The CDR3 region is CASSYSDFEQFF. CDR3 DNA: TGTGCCAGCAGTTACTCGGATTTTGAGCAGTTCTTC.

This clonotype appeared many times. This chain joins TRBV20-1 and TRBJ1-5; 12 nucleotides agree with TRBD1. V lost 1 base to trimming and J lost 7 bases; unmatched junction nucleotides: 8. The germline CDR1 and CDR2 sequences are DFQATT and SNEGSKA (reference sequence). CDR3 length equals 16 residues. The CDR3 loop reads CSARASGQGAGQPQHF. The CDR3 DNA reads TGCAGTGCTAGAGCTTCGGGACAGGGGGCGGGCCAGCCCCAGCATTTT.

This clonotype turned up a few times. V usage is TRBV5-4 and J usage is TRBJ1-4, with D perhaps matching TRBD1 (5 bases). V was trimmed by 0 bases and J by 7 bases, leaving 10 bases between them. Germline values: CDR1 SGHNT, CDR2 YYREEE (reference sequence). The CDR3 length is 14 residues. This CDR3 is CASSLGGAGEKLFF. The CDR3 region has the DNA TGTGCCAGCAGCTTGGGAGGGGCTGGTGAAAAACTGTTTTTT.

The V gene is TRBV4-1, the J gene TRBJ2-7; D might be TRBD1 (6 bases). The CDR3 has 16 amino acids. The germline V and J ends were trimmed by 1 base and 6 bases, with 19 bases remaining between them. Per the germline V gene, CDR1 is MGHRA and CDR2 is YSYEKL. Written as DNA, the CDR3 is TGCGCCAGCAGCCAAGTGGGGCGGGCCGGCAGGGGCGAGCAGTACGTC. This encodes CASSQVGRAGRGEQYV.

This clonotype was recorded at least ten times. The gene calls are TRBV20-1 and TRBJ1-2; TRBD1 matches 9 bases. The CDR3 is 13 amino acids. The V and J ends lost 5 bases and 8 bases, in that order; junction bases with no gene match: 9. The V gene's germline CDR1 is DFQATT and CDR2 SNEGSKA (reference sequence). CDR3 sequence: CSASTGTGIGYTF. CDR3 sequence (DNA): TGCAGTGCTTCTACCGGGACAGGGATCGGCTACACCTTC.

This clonotype has ten or more counts. The chain employs TRBV7-2 and TRBJ2-2; 7 bases match TRBD2. The CDR3 runs to 14 residues. With V trimmed by 1 base and J by 5 bases, 1 base remained unmatched. Germline V gene data show CDR1 as SGHTA and CDR2 as FQGNSA. The CDR3 DNA sequence: TGTGCCAGCAGCTTAGACGGGAGGACCGGGGAGCTGTTTTTT. The encoded protein is CASSLDGRTGELFF.

J is TRBJ2-7 and V is TRBV27, with 7 bases lining up with TRBD1. Germline CDR1 MNHEY, CDR2 SMNVEV (reference sequence). The CDR3 is 15 residues long. V shed 5 bases, J shed 3 bases, and the junction held 10 bases outside the gene matches. CDR3 in amino acids: CASSPNHRGNYEQYF. The CDR3 DNA reads TGTGCCAGCAGTCCCAACCACAGGGGAAACTACGAGCAGTACTTC.

This chain links TRBV5-8 with TRBJ2-1, with D unclear. Trimming cost V 2 bases and J 10 bases, with 10 bases left between them. Germline-derived CDR1 and CDR2 are SGHTS and YDEGEE. This CDR3 contains 12 residues. CDR3 region: CASSLPNLEQFF. The CDR3 DNA reads as TGTGCCAGCAGCTTACCGAACTTGGAGCAGTTCTTC. The full variable domain, with the rest looked up from reference TRBV5-8 and TRBJ2-1, is EAGVTQSPTHLIKTRGQQATLRCSPISGHTSVYWYQQALGLGLQFLLWYDEGEERNRGNFPPRFSGRQFPNYSSELNVNALELEDSALYLCASSLPNLEQFFGPGTRLTVL.

This rearrangement joins TRBV21-1 to TRBJ1-3; TRBD1 is taken as the D call from the table, unchecked against the DNA. TRBV21-1 is flagged as a pseudogene. This CDR3 is built from 15 residues. The CDR3 DNA reads as TGTGCCAGGTCAACATGGGGGGGGGCCGGAAACACCATATATTTT. Its protein product is CARSTWGGAGNTIYF.

V is TRBV4-2 and J is TRBJ2-7; TRBD2 matches 7 bases. This CDR3 comprises 16 residues. V lost 1 base and J lost 9; bases outside the gene matches: 15. CDR1 and CDR2 from the germline V gene are LGHNA and YNFKEQ. The CDR3, as DNA: TGTGCCAGCAGCCAAGTAGGTATTGCTGGCCGCGGGGGGCAGTACTTC. It yields the protein CASSQVGIAGRGGQYF.

The J gene is TRBJ2-7, the V gene TRBV30; 10 bases are shared with TRBD1. The CDR3 is 14 amino acids. CDR1 and CDR2 from the germline V gene are GTSNPN and SVGIG (reference sequence). The V gene end was trimmed by 7 bases and the J gene end by 5 bases; junction bases not matched to a gene: 11. The CDR3 sequence: CAFRWTGGKNEQYF. DNA of the CDR3: TGTGCCTTCCGTTGGACAGGGGGTAAAAACGAGCAGTACTTC.

The chain joins TRBV24-1 to TRBJ2-2; the D is unclear. V lost 3 bases to trimming and J lost 6 bases, with 13 bases between them. This CDR3 spans 15 amino acids. Per the germline V gene, CDR1 is KGHDR and CDR2 is SFDVKD. The CDR3 nucleotides read TGTGCCACCAGTGATAGTGGGGTTGGAGCCGGGGAGCTGTTTTTT. Amino acid sequence: CATSDSGVGAGELFF.

This clonotype came up a few times. This rearrangement joins TRBV7-2 to TRBJ1-2; no definite D call. Germline V CDR1 and CDR2: SGHTA, FQGNSA. This CDR3 spans 12 amino acids. The V and J ends lost 1 base and 7 bases respectively, with 7 bases between them. This chain's CDR3 is CASSLDIPGYTF. The DNA for the CDR3 is TGTGCCAGCAGCTTAGACATACCTGGCTACACCTTC.

As for this clonotype: Its ends do not fully match the called genes, so a read error is possible. This rearrangement joins TRBV7-9 to TRBJ2-3; D is perhaps TRBD2 (5 bases). The germline CDR1 and CDR2 sequences are SEHNR and FQNEAQ (reference sequence). The CDR3 length is 14 residues. The CDR3 region is CASSLARAADTQYF. CDR3 in DNA: TGTGCCAGCAGCCTTGCCCGAGCGGCAGACACGCAGTATTTT.